These 31 T cell receptor beta chains were sequenced from one sample in a study of blood T cell repertoires in COVID-19. Here immunoSEQ multiplex PCR was the method, and the copy in TCRdb shows in-frame clones only, minus some. The sample holds about 280,000 clones, around nine tenths seen once. The sequenced material came from PBMCs or T cells enriched from blood (not recorded which). All receptors come from a woman aged 40-49 years who had recovered from COVID-19.

The gene calls are TRBV2 and TRBJ1-2, with 8 bases aligning to TRBD1. Germline CDR1 SNHLY, CDR2 FYNNEI. CDR3 length: 12 residues. The J segment lost 4 bases and the V segment lost 11 bases, leaving 6 bases of the junction unmatched. This chain's CDR3 is CAGSGGLYGYTF. CDR3 bases: TGTGCCGGATCAGGGGGCCTCTATGGCTACACCTTC.

The chain is built from TRBV6-2 or TRBV6-3 and TRBJ2-5, with 10 bases aligning to TRBD2. The V and J ends lost 0 bases and 5 bases, in that order; junction bases with no gene match: 9. The CDR3 extends over 17 amino acids. The germline CDR1 and CDR2 sequences are MNHEY and SVGEGT. CDR3 sequence: CASSYSNHLAGDETQYF. The CDR3 DNA reads as TGTGCCAGCAGTTACTCGAATCACCTAGCGGGAGACGAGACCCAGTACTTC.

The rearrangement joins TRBV27 to TRBJ2-7, with D possibly being TRBD1 (5 bases). Germline lookup yields CDR1 MNHEY and CDR2 SMNVEV (reference sequence). The CDR3 spans 14 residues. Between the trimmed V and J ends, which lost 5 bases and 0 bases, there was a span of 11 bases. The CDR3 is CASSRTSSSYEQYF. CDR3 sequence (DNA): TGTGCCAGCAGTAGGACAAGTAGCTCCTACGAGCAGTACTTC.

The chain combines TRBV2 with TRBJ2-4, with 9 bases fitting TRBD2. Trimming removed 5 bases from V and 9 bases from J; junction bases left unmatched: 5. This CDR3 is 13 amino acids long. CDR1 SNHLY and CDR2 FYNNEI come from the germline V gene. In DNA form, the CDR3 reads TGTGCCAGCAGTTTTAGCGGGAGTAGCATTCAGTACTTC. This encodes CASSFSGSSIQYF.

This rearrangement joins TRBV2 to TRBJ1-4; 8 nucleotides match TRBD1. CDR1 SNHLY and CDR2 FYNNEI come from the germline V gene. This CDR3 has 15 amino acids. The junction had 6 bases not matched to a gene; V was cut back by 3 bases and J by 6 bases. CDR3 coding DNA: TGTGCCAGCAGTGAGGGTACAGGGGGTGATGAAAAACTGTTTTTT. Protein: CASSEGTGGDEKLFF.

This chain connects TRBV9 to TRBJ1-1; the match to TRBD1 covers 7 bases. V dropped 2 bases and J dropped 2; count of bases not matched to a gene: 6. Per the germline V gene, CDR1 is SGDLS and CDR2 is YYNGEE. The CDR3 loop spans 15 amino acids. CDR3 residues: CASSVAGTANTEAFF. Written as DNA, the CDR3 is TGTGCCAGCAGCGTTGCCGGGACAGCCAACACTGAAGCTTTCTTT.

The V gene is TRBV4-3, the J gene TRBJ2-1; D call uncertain. The germline V and J ends were trimmed by 1 base and 8 bases, with 18 bases remaining between them. The CDR3 totals 16 residues. Germline lookup yields CDR1 LGHNA and CDR2 YSLEER. The CDR3 is CASSQVEVTETYEQFF. In DNA, the CDR3 is TGCGCCAGCAGCCAAGTTGAGGTAACTGAGACCTATGAGCAGTTCTTC.

V is TRBV12-3 or TRBV12-4 and J is TRBJ1-1; D is perhaps TRBD1 (6 bases). V shed 8 bases and J shed 1 base, with 11 bases lying between them. This CDR3 comprises 13 residues. The CDR3 loop is CASYYRANTEAFF. The CDR3 DNA reads as TGTGCCAGCTACTACAGGGCGAACACTGAAGCTTTCTTT.

This clone came up a few times. The chain combines TRBV28 with TRBJ1-6, with D maybe TRBD1 (5 bases). Germline CDR1 MDHEN, CDR2 SYDVKM. V dropped 1 base and J dropped 7 bases, with 17 bases sitting between them. CDR3 size: 17 residues. CDR3 sequence: CASSLYSVRGGNSPLHF. The CDR3 DNA reads TGTGCCAGCAGTTTATATAGCGTGCGGGGGGGGAATTCACCCCTCCACTTT. The variable domain in full, completed from reference TRBV28 and TRBJ1-6, reads DVKVTQSSRYLVKRTGEKVFLECVQDMDHENMFWYRQDPGLGLRLIYFSYDVKMKEKGDIPEGYSVSREKKERFSLILESASTNQTSMYLCASSLYSVRGGNSPLHFGNGTRLTVT.

This chain uses TRBV19 with TRBJ2-7; TRBD1 matches at 7 bases. The length of the CDR3 is 13 residues. Germline CDR1 and CDR2: LNHDA and SQIVND (reference sequence). J lost 0 bases, V lost 9 bases, and 5 bases had no gene match. This CDR3 reads CARWAGGSYEQYF. In DNA, the CDR3 is TGTGCCAGGTGGGCAGGGGGCTCCTACGAGCAGTACTTC.

The chain recombines TRBV5-8 with TRBJ1-2; D may be TRBD1 (5 bases). Trimming left V 8 bases short and J 3 bases short, with 8 bases between. The length of the CDR3 is 11 residues. CDR1 SGHTS and CDR2 YDEGEE come from the germline V gene. This CDR3 reads CARTVDYGYTF. CDR3 in DNA: TGTGCCAGGACAGTAGACTATGGCTACACCTTC.

The chain combines TRBV30 with TRBJ2-7, with 7 nucleotides matching TRBD2. Germline V lookup: CDR1 GTSNPN, CDR2 SVGIG (reference sequence). Unmatched junction bases numbered 13, after V lost 2 bases and J lost 6 bases. This CDR3 comprises 15 residues. As DNA, the CDR3 is TGTGCCTGGAGTACCTTAGGAGGGCGGGAGAGCGAGCAGTACTTC. Translating gives CAWSTLGGRESEQYF.

The V gene is TRBV6-1, the J gene TRBJ1-5; D is possibly TRBD1 (5 bases). The CDR3 sequence is 14 residues long. The germline V gene encodes CDR1 MNHNS and CDR2 SASEGT. Trimming took 3 bases from V and 9 from J, leaving 15 bases between them. The CDR3 is CASSDGVRVRPQHF. The CDR3 nucleotides read TGTGCCAGCAGTGATGGGGTCAGGGTAAGGCCCCAGCATTTT.

The chain combines TRBV7-9 with TRBJ1-5, with D uncertain. The CDR3 loop spans 13 amino acids. The germline CDR1 and CDR2 sequences are SEHNR and FQNEAQ (reference sequence). The V and J ends lost 8 bases and 6 bases respectively, with 14 bases between them. The CDR3 spells CASAAEGRQPQHF. For the CDR3, the DNA is TGTGCCAGCGCGGCGGAGGGTCGTCAGCCCCAGCATTTT.

This chain joins TRBV6-5 and TRBJ1-3, with a possible D match to TRBD1 (5 bases). Per the germline V gene, CDR1 is MNHEY and CDR2 is SVGAGI. CDR3 length: 14 amino acids. Trimming pared 6 bases from V and 0 bases from J, leaving 9 bases between. The DNA of the CDR3 is TGTGCCAGCAGGCGGACAAGCTCTGGAAACACCATATATTTT. Translation gives CASRRTSSGNTIYF.

The chain carries TRBV7-2 and TRBJ2-7; 8 bases align to TRBD2. The CDR3 consists of 15 residues. V lost 2 bases, J lost 2 bases, and 5 bases stayed unmatched. CDR1 is SGHTA, CDR2 FQGNSA, per germline. The CDR3 DNA is TGTGCCAGCAGCTTATCGAGCGGGGGAACCTACGAGCAGTACTTC. It is translated as CASSLSSGGTYEQYF.

This chain uses TRBV18 with TRBJ1-3; 7 nucleotides match TRBD1. The germline gives CDR1 KGHSH, CDR2 LQKENI. The trim removed 5 bases at V and 2 bases at J, leaving 9 bases unmatched. The length of the CDR3 is 16 residues. This chain's CDR3 is CASSTGRQGTGNTIYF. The CDR3 region has the DNA TGTGCCAGCTCAACGGGGCGACAGGGAACTGGAAACACCATATATTTT.

This sequence joins TRBV11-2 and TRBJ2-3; tentatively, D is TRBD2 (6 bases). V shed 5 bases and J shed 0 bases, with 21 bases lying between them. CDR1 and CDR2 from the germline V gene are SGHAT and FQNNGV. This CDR3 is 18 amino acids long. The CDR3 loop reads CASSRGGVAFSSTDTQYF. CDR3 DNA sequence: TGTGCCAGCAGCCGCGGAGGGGTAGCATTCTCTAGCACAGATACGCAGTATTTT. Variable domain in full (rest from reference TRBV11-2 and TRBJ2-3): EAGVAQSPRYKIIEKRQSVAFWCNPISGHATLYWYQQILGQGPKLLIQFQNNGVVDDSQLPKDRFSAERLKGVDSTLKIQPAKLEDSAVYLCASSRGGVAFSSTDTQYFGPGTRLTVL.

The V and J genes are TRBV5-1 and TRBJ1-5; 8 bases map to TRBD1. The CDR3 sequence is 14 residues long. The ends lost 4 bases at V and 6 bases at J; junction bases unmatched: 6. Germline-derived CDR1 and CDR2 are SGHRS and YFSETQ. CDR3 sequence: CASSPTGGIQPQHF. The CDR3 nucleotides read TGCGCCAGCAGCCCCACAGGGGGAATTCAGCCCCAGCATTTT.

This clone was detected once. The CDR3 nucleotides read TGTGCCAGCAGCTCCCCATCGACCGGGGGGCTTATCACTGAAGCTTTCTTT. Residues: CASSSPSTGGLITEAFF. The V and J genes are TRBV7-9 and TRBJ1-1; D is possibly TRBD1 (6 bases). Germline values: CDR1 SEHNR, CDR2 FQNEAQ (reference sequence). The V and J ends lost 4 bases and 4 bases respectively, with 22 bases between them. There are 17 residues in the CDR3.

The chain couples TRBV30 to TRBJ1-1, with D hard to call. The germline V and J ends were trimmed by 0 bases and 0 bases, with 5 bases remaining between them. This CDR3 region has 13 residues. CDR1 and CDR2 from the germline V gene are GTSNPN and SVGIG (reference sequence). The CDR3 loop is CAWSVRLNTEAFF. The CDR3 DNA sequence: TGTGCCTGGAGTGTCAGGCTGAACACTGAAGCTTTCTTT.

This clone has only one observation. The V call is TRBV27, the J call TRBJ2-3, with D possibly being TRBD2 (6 bases). The CDR3 extends over 15 amino acids. Trimming stripped 5 bases from V and 2 bases from J, with 14 bases between. CDR1 and CDR2 from the germline V gene are MNHEY and SMNVEV (reference sequence). The CDR3 DNA follows: TGTGCCAGCAGTCACCAGGCGGGAACCACAGATACGCAGTATTTT. Its protein is CASSHQAGTTDTQYF.

V is TRBV9 and J is TRBJ2-1; the match to TRBD2 covers 11 bases. The CDR3 contains 14 residues. The germline gives CDR1 SGDLS, CDR2 YYNGEE. V was pared by 4 bases and J by 8 bases, with 5 bases of the junction left unmatched. The CDR3 DNA reads TGTGCCAGCAGCATTAGCGGGAGGGCCGATGAGCAGTTCTTC. Its protein is CASSISGRADEQFF.

The V gene is TRBV4-1, the J gene TRBJ2-7; D is undetermined. Trimming took off 0 bases at V and 3 bases at J, with 9 bases between the two ends. CDR1 and CDR2 from the germline V gene are MGHRA and YSYEKL. The CDR3 length is 14 residues. CDR3 loop: CASSQDELIYEQYF. Written as DNA, the CDR3 is TGCGCCAGCAGCCAAGATGAACTTATCTACGAGCAGTACTTC.

This chain connects TRBV29-1 to TRBJ2-5, with D maybe TRBD2 (6 bases). This CDR3 is built from 14 residues. Germline V lookup: CDR1 SQVTM, CDR2 ANQGSEA. Trimming took 2 bases from V and 0 from J, leaving 10 bases between them. CDR3 sequence (DNA): TGCAGCGTTGAATCCCGGGGGTACCAAGAGACCCAGTACTTC. The encoded protein is CSVESRGYQETQYF.

This chain uses TRBV5-1 with TRBJ2-2; D might be TRBD1 (6 bases). V was trimmed by 5 bases and J by 6 bases, leaving 14 bases between them. Germline V CDR1 and CDR2: SGHRS, YFSETQ. This CDR3 contains 14 residues. The CDR3 nucleotides read TGCGCCAGCAGGCCCGGGACAACCGCCGGGGAGCTGTTTTTT. Translation gives CASRPGTTAGELFF.

The rearrangement joins TRBV27 to TRBJ1-2; possible D gene TRBD1, 5 bases. V lost 3 bases, J lost 5 bases, and 10 bases lay in between. Germline-derived CDR1 and CDR2 are MNHEY and SMNVEV (reference sequence). The CDR3 covers 13 residues. The CDR3 loop is CASSFSRAYGYTF. The CDR3 DNA reads TGTGCCAGCAGTTTTTCCAGGGCTTATGGCTACACCTTC.

The CDR3 DNA reads as TGTGCCAGCAGTTTCCCGGCTAGCGGGAGCTCCTACGAGCAGTACTTC. Translated: CASSFPASGSSYEQYF. The chain joins TRBV6-6 to TRBJ2-7, with 10 bases identical to TRBD2. The junction had 6 bases not matched to a gene; V was cut back by 4 bases and J by 0 bases. The germline gives CDR1 MNHNY, CDR2 SVGAGI (reference sequence). This CDR3 contains 16 residues.

This chain joins TRBV7-9 and TRBJ1-1, with no clear D. The V and J ends lost 2 bases and 3 bases respectively, with 4 bases between them. Germline-derived CDR1 and CDR2 are SEHNR and FQNEAQ (reference sequence). The CDR3 is 12 amino acids. The CDR3 sequence: CASSLSDTEAFF. In nucleotides, the CDR3 is TGTGCCAGCAGCTTATCGGACACTGAAGCTTTCTTT.

The DNA for the CDR3 is TGTGCCAGCAGCCCAAGGGGGGGATACAACACCGGGGAGCTGTTTTTT. As protein: CASSPRGGYNTGELFF. The chain has TRBV5-4 and TRBJ2-2, with D maybe TRBD2 (7 bases). The V gene's germline CDR1 is SGHNT and CDR2 YYREEE (reference sequence). V was shortened by 4 bases and J by 2 bases, with 15 bases between the two germline ends. The CDR3 covers 16 residues.

The chain links TRBV7-2 to TRBJ1-1; weak D call: TRBD1 (5 bases). Germline-derived CDR1 and CDR2 are SGHTA and FQGNSA. V dropped 1 base and J dropped 6 bases, with 15 bases sitting between them. This CDR3 has 15 amino acids. The CDR3: CASSLGLSRGSEAFF. The CDR3 nucleotides are TGTGCCAGCAGCTTAGGATTGTCGCGGGGCTCTGAAGCTTTCTTT.